The entry below describes one T cell receptor (beta chain). Its antigen specificity is not known. Base quality data are lacking; no much larger clone is found one base away. Collaborating institutions collected whole blood in K2EDTA tubes following their own protocols. Collaborator samples were shipped for TCRbeta analysis as frozen whole blood, isolated PBMCs, or DNA extracted from either sample type. Measured from the cysteine to the phenylalanine, the CDR3 is 15 residues long. CDR3 DNA only is kept here, 45 bases in frame from base 1. At the junction V is shortened by 7 bases and J by 3 bases; bases outside the gene matches: 7. The germline V gene provides CDR1 MNHEY and CDR2 SVGAGI. This specimen comes from a study of blood T cell repertoires in COVID-19 (dated by TCRdb to about 2020). The study in broad terms: The collaborator samples originated in the United States, Italy and Spain and spanned the acute and convalescent phases of COVID-19. The material from the prospective study consisted of cDNA or gDNA derived from T cells, B-cell-depleted T cells, or PBMCs. Subjects who had been exposed to COVID-19, were actively infected with it, or had recovered from it provided the deeply sampled blood TCRbeta repertoires that made up the dataset. The repertoires were released in a freely available public database meant as a resource for research on the immune response to SARS-CoV-2. The samples were drawn from the first 160 participants of the ongoing ImmuneRACE study and from some 1,300 subjects provided by 6 global collaborators. A de-identified subject ID, COVID-19 status, age in years and sex were almost always included in the sample metadata. Where available, HLA class I and class II types were obtained from metadata supplied by the sample provider rather than from assay-based typing. Study-level results and caveats: The amount of clinical and demographic metadata varied by source and participant and was provided uncurated.

The immunoSEQ Assay, a bias-controlled multiplex PCR, was used to amplify TCRbeta CDR3 regions from genomic DNA. Per the original workflow: The number of nucleated cells in each sample was estimated by amplification of reference gene primers within the assay. To quantify the absolute abundance of each unique TCRbeta CDR3 rearrangement, sequence reads were collapsed and filtered. For each sample, productive Simpson clonality was calculated as the square root of Simpson's diversity index over productive rearrangements. The source is immuneACCESS, and TCRdb retained only in-frame sequences with V and J called. Part of the clones is not carried over; for the studies checked, unresolved V genes explain less than half of this, and the remainder is unexplained. D and trimming come from the DNA, and the V and J calls and clone size come from that table. The sample data list fewer than 55,000 clones, and just under 90% of these were observed just once. 7% to 9% of the sample comes from the top ten.

This clonotype originated in a man older than 75 with active or convalescent COVID-19. Sequencing was carried out using peripheral blood. This chain is built from TRBV6-5 and TRBJ2-3, and TRBD2 matches 10 of the central bases. The CDR3: CASTPSGRGTDTQYF. The DNA is TGTGCCAGCACCCCTAGCGGGAGAGGAACAGATACGCAGTATTTT.